The source of this TCR beta chain is a study of blood T cells in healthy people across ages. Study-wide points: In the absence of known donor CMV status, changes in expanded clonotypes were possibly confounded. Long-lived donors exceeded aged donors in naive CD4+ cells and diversity.

This clonotype was seen a few times. Its target is unknown. Each donor was a healthy Caucasian individual from Russia, aged roughly 6 to 100. With a J-beta primer mix and a sample-barcoded 5' primer, a second PCR ran 7 to 11 cycles. TCRdb independently ran MiXCR on the 5' RACE reads; one entry per CDR3 protein. The sample carries roughly 1.6 million distinct CDR3 sequences, about 31% recorded once. V dropped 6 bases and J dropped 8; count of bases not matched to a gene: 15. Germline V gene lookup returns CDR1 MNHNS and CDR2 SASEGT. This CDR3 is 15 amino acids long. The sequence was collected from a young woman in good health. What was sequenced was blood. The chain recombines TRBV6-1 with TRBJ1-2, with 7 positions matching TRBD1. The CDR3 bases are TGTGCCAGCAGCCTCGCGCGGCAGGGGGGACACGGCTACACCTTC. It yields the protein CASSLARQGGHGYTF.